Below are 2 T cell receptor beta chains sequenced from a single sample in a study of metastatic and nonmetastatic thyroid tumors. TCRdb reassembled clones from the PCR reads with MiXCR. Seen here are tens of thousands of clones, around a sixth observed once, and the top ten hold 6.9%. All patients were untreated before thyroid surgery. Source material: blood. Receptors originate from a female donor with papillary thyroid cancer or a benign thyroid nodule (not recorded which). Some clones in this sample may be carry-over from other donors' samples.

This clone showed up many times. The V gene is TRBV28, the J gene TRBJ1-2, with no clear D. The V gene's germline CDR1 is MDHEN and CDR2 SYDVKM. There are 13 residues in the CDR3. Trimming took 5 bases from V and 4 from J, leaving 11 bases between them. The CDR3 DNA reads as TGTGCCAGCAGTCCATTACAGACCTATGGCTACACCTTC. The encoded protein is CASSPLQTYGYTF.

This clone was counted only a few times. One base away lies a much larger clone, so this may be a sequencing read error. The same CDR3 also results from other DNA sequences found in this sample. The CDR3, as DNA: TGTGCAGGCAGGGAGAGGGGGTCGAACACTGAAGCTTTCTTT. This gives the protein CAGRERGSNTEAFF. The chain couples TRBV2 to TRBJ1-1, with a weak D call TRBD1 (6 bases). Germline V CDR1 and CDR2: SNHLY, FYNNEI. The CDR3 consists of 14 residues.